This is a list of T cell receptor beta chains from one sample in a study of cytomegalovirus exposure and HLA in healthy donors. TCRdb's copy holds only in-frame clones and misses some; the assay was immunoSEQ multiplex PCR. This table has about 110,000 clones, about 86% appearing once. Sequencing used PBMCs. The receptors derive from a man aged 35-49 years in good health and CMV-seronegative. CDR3s include the opening cysteine and the closing phenylalanine or tryptophan. D genes are given only for firm matches. Clone size is not always given. Where it is, it says once, few, many or a class for expanded clones.

J gene | V gene | clone size | D gene | CDR3 DNA | CDR3 protein
TRBJ2-7 | TRBV5-1 | NA | TRBD1 | TGCGCCAGCAGCATGGGTTCCTCCGGGACAGGGGTGTCCGAGCAGTACTTC | CASSMGSSGTGVSEQYF
TRBJ1-5 | TRBV29-1 | once | NA | TGCAGCCTGGAGTCCTCTTTCCATAGCAATCAGCCCCAGCATTTT | CSLESSFHSNQPQHF
TRBJ1-5 | TRBV2 | NA | TRBD1 | TGTGCCAGCTGGGACAGACTGTATAGCAATCAGCCCCAGCATTTT | CASWDRLYSNQPQHF
TRBJ1-3 | TRBV30 | NA | NA | TGTGCCTGGAGTGAGCAGGGGAAGACCATATATTTT | CAWSEQGKTIYF
TRBJ2-3 | TRBV7-3 | NA | NA | TGTGCCAGCAGCTTAAGTCTAGCCGGAGATACGCAGTATTTT | CASSLSLAGDTQYF
TRBJ1-1 | TRBV28 | NA | NA | TGTGCCAGCACTCGACCGGGGACATTCTCTGAAGCTTTCTTT | CASTRPGTFSEAFF
TRBJ1-1 | TRBV19 | NA | NA | TGTGCCAGTAGTATCGGGGCGGGGGCTGAAGCTTTCTTT | CASSIGAGAEAFF
TRBJ2-1 | TRBV7-8 | few | TRBD1 | TGTGCCAGCAGCTACTCCGGGACAGGGTCCTCAAACTCCTACAATGAGCAGTTCTTC | CASSYSGTGSSNSYNEQFF
TRBJ2-3 | TRBV29-1 | NA | NA | TGCAGCGTTGATTGGGAGAGCGGCACAGATACGCAGTATTTT | CSVDWESGTDTQYF
TRBJ2-1 | TRBV4-3 | NA | TRBD1 | TGCGCCAGCAGCCAAGTATCGGGCAGGGGGCATGAGCAGTTCTTC | CASSQVSGRGHEQFF
TRBJ2-7 | TRBV7-9 | NA | TRBD1 | TGTGCCAGCAGCCGCGGGACAGGGAGACCCGAGCAGTACTTC | CASSRGTGRPEQYF
TRBJ2-2 | TRBV5-1 | NA | NA | TGCGCCAGCAGCTGGACAGTGGGGGAGCTGTTTTTT | CASSWTVGELFF
TRBJ1-4 | TRBV28 | NA | TRBD1 | TGTGCCAGCGGAACCGGGACAGGGTCGGAGAAACTGTTTTTT | CASGTGTGSEKLFF
TRBJ1-2 | TRBV6-1 | NA | NA | TGTGCCAGCAGTGAAGCTCTGTTCTATGGCTACACCTTC | CASSEALFYGYTF
TRBJ2-5 | TRBV6-6 | NA | NA | TGTGCCAGCAGGGAAGGGGGAGAGACCCAGTACTTC | CASREGGETQYF
TRBJ2-2 | TRBV19 | NA | NA | TGTGCCAGTAGTATAAATTCAGGGTGGGCCGGGGAGCTGTTTTTT | CASSINSGWAGELFF
TRBJ2-1 | TRBV7-6 | NA | TRBD1 | TGTGCCAGCAGCTTAGGACAGGGGGGCTACAATGAGCAGTTCTTC | CASSLGQGGYNEQFF
TRBJ2-6 | TRBV18 | NA | TRBD1 | TGTGCCAGCTCCCGATCGACAGGGCGGTCTGGGGCCAACGTCCTGACTTTC | CASSRSTGRSGANVLTF
TRBJ1-2 | TRBV15 | NA | NA | TGTGCCACCAGCAGAGGCCCGGGAGGGTTGAAGCGCTATGGCTACACCTTC | CATSRGPGGLKRYGYTF
TRBJ1-1 | TRBV19 | NA | NA | TGTGCCAGTAGAAACAGAGTGAACACTGAAGCTTTCTTT | CASRNRVNTEAFF
TRBJ2-2 | TRBV7-9 | NA | NA | TGTGCCAGCAGTCGGGGCGGGGCCCAATACAACGGGGAGCTGTTTTTT | CASSRGGAQYNGELFF
TRBJ1-1 | TRBV4-1 | NA | NA | TGCGCCAGCAGCCTTACCCTATACGACAGGCGGAACACTGAAGCTTTCTTT | CASSLTLYDRRNTEAFF
TRBJ1-4 | TRBV4-1 | NA | NA | TGCGCCAGCAGCCAAGAAGTGGGAGGGGGTAGGGGTGAAAAACTGTTTTTT | CASSQEVGGGRGEKLFF
TRBJ2-5 | TRBV6-5 | NA | TRBD1 | TGTGCCAGCAGGGACAGGGGGCTCGGCCAAGAGACCCAGTACTTC | CASRDRGLGQETQYF
TRBJ1-2 | TRBV4-2 | few | TRBD1 | TGTGCCAGCAGCCAAGACGCGGACAGGGGGAACTATGGCTACACCTTC | CASSQDADRGNYGYTF
TRBJ1-1 | TRBV4-1 | once | NA | TGCGCCAGCAGCCAAGTGAGCGGGCCAGGGATTGAAGCTTTCTTT | CASSQVSGPGIEAFF
TRBJ2-5 | TRBV30 | NA | TRBD2 | TGTGCCTGGAGTGGGGGGGGTAGAGAGACCCAGTACTTC | CAWSGGGRETQYF
TRBJ2-4 | TRBV7-8 | NA | TRBD1 | TGTGCCAGCAGCTTAACGACAGGGACAGGGCCCCTACTAGCCAAAAACATTCAGTACTTC | CASSLTTGTGPLLAKNIQYF
TRBJ1-2 | TRBV5-1 | NA | NA | TGCGCCAGCAGCTTGGAAGGGGGTGGGTATGGCTACACCTTC | CASSLEGGGYGYTF
TRBJ1-4 | TRBV13 | NA | TRBD1 | TGTGCCAGCAGCTCGGGACAGGCTTTTGAAAAACTGTTTTTT | CASSSGQAFEKLFF
TRBJ2-2 | TRBV6-1 | NA | NA | TGTGCCAGCGTCAGGGTCACCGGGGAGCTGTTTTTT | CASVRVTGELFF